This T cell receptor (beta chain) was profiled in a study of blood T cell repertoires in COVID-19 (dated by TCRdb to 2020 to 2022). About the study as a whole: The collaborator samples originated in the United States, Italy and Spain and spanned the acute and convalescent phases of COVID-19. The prospective study material was composed of cDNA or gDNA derived from T cells, B-cell-depleted T cells, or PBMCs. Subjects who had been exposed to COVID-19, were actively infected with it, or had recovered from it provided the deeply sampled blood TCRbeta repertoires that made up the dataset. The repertoires were made available in a free public database intended to serve as a resource for research on the immune response to SARS-CoV-2. Samples came from the ongoing ImmuneRACE study (first 160 participants) plus 1,254 subjects from 6 global collaborators. A de-identified subject ID, COVID-19 status, age in years and sex were almost always included in the sample metadata. Where available, HLA class I and class II types were taken from metadata supplied by the sample provider and were not determined by assay-based typing. Overall study outcomes, separate from this receptor: The quantity of clinical and demographic metadata differed by source and by participant and was supplied without curation.

As for this clone: Its recognized antigen is unknown. Base-call qualities are not available, and no considerably larger clone is one nucleotide away.

CDR1 LNHDA and CDR2 SQIVND are derived from the germline V gene (reference sequence). CDR3 length: 15 amino acids, cysteine to phenylalanine. Just CDR3 DNA is preserved here, 45 bases in frame from base 1. The trim is 6 bases for V and 6 bases for J, with a gap of 18 bases between the germline ends. Each collaborating institution followed its own protocols to collect whole blood in K2EDTA tubes. For TCRbeta analysis, collaborator samples were shipped as frozen whole blood, as isolated PBMCs, or as DNA extracted from either sample type. TCRbeta CDR3 regions were amplified from genomic DNA using the immunoSEQ Assay, a bias-controlled multiplex PCR. Per the original workflow: The number of nucleated cells in each sample was estimated from the amplification of reference gene primers within the assay. To quantify the absolute abundance of each unique TCRbeta CDR3 rearrangement, sequence reads were collapsed and filtered. Productive Simpson clonality was computed per sample as the square root of Simpson's diversity index over productive rearrangements. The table comes from immuneACCESS by way of TCRdb, which keeps in-frame sequences with V and J called. Part of the clones is missing from these tables; in studies checked, under half for an unresolved V gene and the rest for unknown reasons. The V and J calls and the clone size are those of that table, but D and trimming were determined from the DNA. For this sample the table gives fewer than 75,000 clones, of which 85% to 90% were detected only once. In total, the top ten clones hold 8% to 9.5% of the sample.

The receptor was isolated from a man in his fifties with active COVID-19. The sequencing sample was made of peripheral blood. The rearrangement joined TRBV19 to TRBJ2-1; there is no confident call for the D gene. The CDR3 reads as follows: CASRRFGEELNEQFF. The base sequence is TGTGCCAGTAGGCGGTTCGGCGAGGAGCTCAATGAGCAGTTCTTC.